This T cell receptor (beta chain) comes out of a study of T cells in Graves' hyperthyroidism and ophthalmopathy. Active moderate-to-severe ophthalmopathy, Clinical Activity Score at least 3, NOSPECS at least 4, under 3 months' duration. The table lists this clonotype with many counts. The CDR3 has 11 residues. The ends were cut back, 3 bases at V and 11 bases at J, with 8 bases in the middle. Amplification targeted TCR beta CDR3 regions from RNA transcripts. Carried out on the TCR CDR3, a first-round RT-PCR used the HTBI primer set. TCRdb reprocessed the multiplex PCR reads via MiXCR and lists one record per CDR3 protein. The profile shows around 490,000 distinct CDR3 sequences, 15% to 20% of them singletons.

The chain employs TRBV12-3 or TRBV12-4 and TRBJ2-1; no firm D call. Sample: blood. The sequence was collected from a man between 35 and 55 years old with Graves' ophthalmopathy. CDR3 DNA: TGTGCCAGCAGTTTCAGCTTCCAGCAGTTCTTC. This sequence encodes CASSFSFQQFF.